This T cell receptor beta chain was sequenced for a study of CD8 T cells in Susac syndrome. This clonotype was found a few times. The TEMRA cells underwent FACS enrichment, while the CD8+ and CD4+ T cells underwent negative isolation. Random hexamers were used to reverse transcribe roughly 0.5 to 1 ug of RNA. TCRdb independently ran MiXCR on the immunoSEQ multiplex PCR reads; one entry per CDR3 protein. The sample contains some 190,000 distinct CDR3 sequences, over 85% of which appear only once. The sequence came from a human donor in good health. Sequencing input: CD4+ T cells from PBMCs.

The CDR3 region has the DNA TGTGCCAGTAGTGTCACCACCGGGGAGCTGTTTTTT. Translating it yields CASSVTTGELFF. This chain connects TRBV19 to TRBJ2-2, with D uncertain. Trimming stripped 5 bases from V and 4 bases from J, with 5 bases between. The germline V gene has CDR1 LNHDA and CDR2 SQIVND (reference sequence). The CDR3 is 12 amino acids.